The 30 T cell receptor beta chains listed next were all sequenced from one sample in a study of CD8 T cells in Susac syndrome. The RNA input was roughly 0.45 to 1 ug, and it was reverse transcribed with random hexamers. TCRdb reprocessed the immunoSEQ multiplex PCR reads with MiXCR, giving one entry per CDR3 protein. Here the sample spans 140,000 or so distinct CDR3 sequences, approximately 94% being singletons. Sequences were obtained from CD4+ T cells from PBMCs. The receptors derive from a human donor with Susac syndrome.

The rearrangement links TRBV5-1 to TRBJ2-5; 7 bases line up with TRBD1. V lost 4 bases to trimming and J lost 0 bases; unmatched junction nucleotides: 6. The CDR3 spans 15 residues. CDR1 SGHRS and CDR2 YFSETQ come from the germline V gene. Here the CDR3 reads CASSQPDRNQETQYF. In DNA form, the CDR3 reads TGCGCCAGCAGCCAGCCGGACAGGAACCAAGAGACCCAGTACTTC.

The chain uses TRBV20-1 and TRBJ1-6, with a weak D call TRBD1 (5 bases). Germline V CDR1 and CDR2: DFQATT, SNEGSKA (reference sequence). The CDR3 runs 15 residues. Trimming removed 0 bases from V and 7 bases from J, with 13 bases in between. CDR3 DNA sequence: TGCAGTGCTAGAGAGAACGGGGCGAACAATTCACCCCTCCACTTT. Its translation: CSARENGANNSPLHF.

This clonotype is a singleton in its sample. Mismatch with germline at one junction end may stem from a read error. J is TRBJ2-5 and V is TRBV20-1; 9 bases are a match to TRBD2. This CDR3 has 15 amino acids. The germline CDR1 and CDR2 sequences are DFQATT and SNEGSKA (reference sequence). The CDR3 DNA sequence: TGCAGTGCCTCGCTCGCGGGGGGGATCCAAGAGGCCCAGTACTTC. Amino acid sequence: CSASLAGGIQEAQYF.

This chain links TRBV2 with TRBJ2-5; a weak D match, TRBD2 (6 bases). CDR3 length: 14 residues. The ends were cut back, 3 bases at V and 5 bases at J, with 13 bases in the middle. CDR1 and CDR2 from the germline V gene are SNHLY and FYNNEI. The CDR3 coding sequence is TGTGCCAGCAGTGACGGGGGACCCTCGGAGACCCAGTACTTC. This sequence encodes CASSDGGPSETQYF.

This chain uses TRBV10-3 with TRBJ2-1; D is undetermined. V was clipped by 7 bases and J by 4 bases, with 14 bases between them. Germline values: CDR1 ENHRY, CDR2 SYGVKD. CDR3 length: 14 amino acids. The CDR3: CAITQSALYNEQFF. CDR3 coding DNA: TGTGCCATCACCCAATCGGCACTGTACAATGAGCAGTTCTTC.

The chain recombines TRBV3-1 with TRBJ2-5; no definite D call. Trimming took off 2 bases at V and 4 bases at J, with 11 bases between the two ends. CDR1 is LGHDT, CDR2 YNNKEL, per germline (reference sequence). This CDR3 spans 14 amino acids. Here the CDR3 DNA reads TGTGCCAGCAGCCAACGGGCTTCGAGAGAGACCCAGTACTTC. Protein sequence: CASSQRASRETQYF.

This clonotype has only one observation. The CDR3 DNA sequence: TGTGCCAGCAGTTTTTACAATGGGGGGGAGACCCAGTACTTC. It translates to CASSFYNGGETQYF. The chain has TRBV12-3 or TRBV12-4 and TRBJ2-5; D is possibly TRBD2 (6 bases). This CDR3 has 14 residues. V was cut by 3 bases and J by 5 bases, with 13 bases left in between.

The chain links TRBV18 to TRBJ2-3; D uncertain. The CDR3 contains 13 residues. CDR1 and CDR2 from the germline V gene are KGHSH and LQKENI. Trimming removed 4 bases from V and 3 bases from J, with 8 bases in between. CDR3 residues: CASSRSATDTQYF. CDR3 bases: TGTGCCAGCTCACGGTCTGCTACAGATACGCAGTATTTT. Supplemented by reference TRBV18 and TRBJ2-3, the full variable domain reads NAGVMQNPRHLVRRRGQEARLRCSPMKGHSHVYWYRQLPEEGLKFMVYLQKENIIDESGMPKERFSAEFPKEGPSILRIQQVVRGDSAAYFCASSRSATDTQYFGPGTRLTVL.

This sequence joins TRBV5-6 and TRBJ1-1; D call uncertain. V lost 5 bases and J 4 bases, leaving 15 bases between the germline ends. This CDR3 spans 14 amino acids. CDR1 is SGHDT and CDR2 is YYEEEE in the germline V gene. The CDR3 sequence: CASRPAWGPTEAFF. The CDR3 DNA reads as TGTGCCAGCAGACCGGCGTGGGGTCCCACTGAAGCTTTCTTT.

The chain uses TRBV29-1 and TRBJ1-4; D is undetermined. The CDR3 extends over 15 amino acids. The germline CDR1 and CDR2 sequences are SQVTM and ANQGSEA. Trimming shortened V by 4 bases and J by 7 bases, and 19 bases separated the two germline ends. The CDR3 is CSVAHWGEPIEKLFF. In DNA, the CDR3 is TGCAGCGTTGCGCACTGGGGAGAGCCTATTGAAAAACTGTTTTTT. Variable domain in full (rest from reference TRBV29-1 and TRBJ1-4): SAVISQKPSRDICQRGTSLTIQCQVDSQVTMMFWYRQQPGQSLTLIATANQGSEATYESGFVIDKFPISRPNLTFSTLTVSNMSPEDSSIYLCSVAHWGEPIEKLFFGSGTQLSVL.

The chain carries TRBV6-5 and TRBJ1-1, with 7 bases that match TRBD1. Germline V gene lookup returns CDR1 MNHEY and CDR2 SVGAGI. The CDR3 length is 12 residues. V lost 4 bases and J lost 8; bases outside the gene matches: 4. CDR3 residues: CASSSATGEAFF. In DNA form, the CDR3 reads TGTGCCAGCAGTTCCGCGACAGGGGAAGCTTTCTTT.

The V call is TRBV28, the J call TRBJ1-2, with D perhaps matching TRBD1 (5 bases). The CDR3 is 13 residues long. The V gene lost 5 bases and the J gene lost 4 bases, with 11 bases spanning the gap. The V gene's germline CDR1 is MDHEN and CDR2 SYDVKM. The CDR3 region has the DNA TGTGCCAGCAGTCCGACAGCTAGCTATGGCTACACCTTC. Encoded protein: CASSPTASYGYTF.

The chain carries TRBV18 and TRBJ1-1; D unresolved. There are 15 residues in the CDR3. In germline, CDR1 is KGHSH, CDR2 LQKENI. V lost 3 bases and J lost 5, with 16 bases in between. Written as DNA, the CDR3 is TGTGCCAGCTCACCTAAATGGGGTGCGGAAACTGAAGCTTTCTTT. Protein: CASSPKWGAETEAFF.

The CDR3 DNA follows: TGCGCCAGCAGCTTGGACGGTTTCGCCAATGAGCAGTTCTTC. This encodes CASSLDGFANEQFF. The chain employs TRBV5-1 and TRBJ2-1; the D is unclear. Germline loops: CDR1 SGHRS, CDR2 YFSETQ. V was clipped by 0 bases and J by 6 bases, with 10 bases between them. This CDR3 has 14 amino acids.

This chain joins TRBV10-2 and TRBJ2-5; D is perhaps TRBD1 (6 bases). V lost 6 bases, J lost 5 bases, and 16 bases lay in between. The V gene's germline CDR1 is WSHSY and CDR2 SAAADI. This CDR3 contains 14 residues. The CDR3 loop is CASRGTGSRETQYF. Here the CDR3 DNA reads TGCGCCAGCAGGGGCACAGGGAGTAGGGAGACCCAGTACTTC.

The V call is TRBV28, the J call TRBJ1-5; 10 positions match TRBD1. With V trimmed by 7 bases and J by 3 bases, 9 bases remained unmatched. This CDR3 has 16 amino acids. Germline values: CDR1 MDHEN, CDR2 SYDVKM. DNA of the CDR3: TGTGCCAGCACGGACAGGGGGGGGGCCGTCAATCAGCCCCAGCATTTT. Translating gives CASTDRGGAVNQPQHF.

This rearrangement joins TRBV18 to TRBJ2-1; tentatively, D is TRBD1 or TRBD2 (5 bases each). The CDR3 contains 15 residues. V lost 1 base and J lost 4, with 11 bases in between. Germline loops: CDR1 KGHSH, CDR2 LQKENI. The CDR3 is CASSPRGNRYNEQFF. The CDR3 DNA reads as TGTGCCAGCTCACCACGGGGGAACAGGTACAATGAGCAGTTCTTC.

The chain recombines TRBV5-4 with TRBJ2-1, with D perhaps matching TRBD1 (6 bases). V dropped 4 bases and J dropped 5 bases, with 10 bases sitting between them. CDR1 is SGHNT and CDR2 is YYREEE in the germline V gene (reference sequence). The CDR3 consists of 13 residues. CDR3 DNA: TGTGCCAGCAGCCTGCGGACAGACAATGAGCAGTTCTTC. This gives the protein CASSLRTDNEQFF.

The J gene is TRBJ2-1, the V gene TRBV14, with no clear D. Deletions cut 1 base from V and 5 bases from J, with 6 bases between. From germline, CDR1 is SGHDN and CDR2 FVKESK. This CDR3 is 13 amino acids long. The CDR3 region is CASSQGLHNEQFF. The CDR3, as DNA: TGTGCCAGCAGCCAAGGTTTGCACAATGAGCAGTTCTTC.

This sequence joins TRBV12-3 or TRBV12-4 and TRBJ1-6; D not resolved. The ends were cut back, 5 bases at V and 7 bases at J, with 9 bases in the middle. This CDR3 comprises 13 residues. The CDR3 DNA reads TGTGCCAGCAGTACAACGGGAAATTCACCCCTCCACTTT. This encodes CASSTTGNSPLHF.

The genes are TRBV11-2 and TRBJ2-3, with TRBD2 identical over 7 bases. Germline V gene sequence: CDR1 SGHAT, CDR2 FQNNGV. With V trimmed by 5 bases and J by 1 base, 12 bases remained unmatched. The CDR3 is made up of 17 amino acids. CDR3 sequence reads: CASSHHPVGGGTDTQYF. In DNA form, the CDR3 reads TGTGCCAGCAGCCACCACCCGGTGGGGGGGGGCACAGATACGCAGTATTTT.

J is TRBJ2-1 and V is TRBV5-1; D remains ambiguous. V was clipped by 5 bases and J by 1 base, with 7 bases between them. This CDR3 comprises 13 residues. Germline-derived CDR1 and CDR2 are SGHRS and YFSETQ. CDR3 in amino acids: CASRTYSYNEQFF. In nucleotides, the CDR3 is TGCGCCAGCAGGACTTATTCCTACAATGAGCAGTTCTTC.

This chain uses TRBV7-6 with TRBJ2-5; TRBD2 might be the D (5 bases). The V end lost 3 bases, the J end lost 5 bases, and 13 bases lay between the germline ends. The V gene's germline CDR1 is SGHVS and CDR2 FNYEAQ. The CDR3 totals 14 residues. In DNA form, the CDR3 reads TGTGCCAGCAGCTTCACCGGCGCGGGTGAGACCCAGTACTTC. Protein sequence: CASSFTGAGETQYF.

This clonotype was recorded once. This sequence joins TRBV4-1 and TRBJ1-1; 7 bases fit TRBD1. The V gene end was trimmed by 3 bases and the J gene end by 3 bases; junction bases not matched to a gene: 4. The germline V gene has CDR1 MGHRA and CDR2 YSYEKL. This CDR3 has 14 residues. The CDR3 coding sequence is TGCGCCAGCAGCCAGGCTCAGGGGGACACTGAAGCTTTCTTT. Residues: CASSQAQGDTEAFF.

The chain carries TRBV27 and TRBJ1-1; the D is unclear. V shed 3 bases and J shed 0 bases, with 8 bases lying between them. Germline CDR1 MNHEY, CDR2 SMNVEV (reference sequence). This CDR3 contains 14 residues. CDR3 loop: CASSLSVMNTEAFF. In DNA, the CDR3 is TGTGCCAGCAGTTTGTCGGTGATGAACACTGAAGCTTTCTTT.

This sequence joins TRBV28 and TRBJ2-7; D not certain. The CDR3 sequence is 14 residues long. Germline V lookup: CDR1 MDHEN, CDR2 SYDVKM. Trimming removed 2 bases at V and 1 base at J, with 9 bases between. CDR3 nucleotide sequence: TGTGCCAGCAGTTTAGGGCAGATATCCTACGAGCAGTACTTC. Translating gives CASSLGQISYEQYF.

This sequence joins TRBV5-1 and TRBJ1-2; weak D call: TRBD1 (5 bases). Trimming shortened V by 0 bases and J by 3 bases, and 6 bases separated the two germline ends. The CDR3 length is 13 residues. In germline, CDR1 is SGHRS, CDR2 YFSETQ. The CDR3 region is CASSLGGDYGYTF. As DNA, the CDR3 is TGCGCCAGCAGCTTGGGAGGGGACTATGGCTACACCTTC.

The table lists this clonotype with a count of one. The chain is built from TRBV24-1 and TRBJ2-1; 9 nucleotides match TRBD1. Germline CDR1 and CDR2: KGHDR and SFDVKD. The CDR3 loop spans 15 amino acids. After removal of 6 bases from V and 7 bases from J, the junction contained 9 bases not matched to a gene. The CDR3 DNA reads as TGTGCCACCAGTCCCGGGACAGGGAGTAGAAATGAGCAGTTCTTC. Amino acid sequence: CATSPGTGSRNEQFF.

The rearrangement joins TRBV29-1 to TRBJ2-5, with D perhaps TRBD1 (6 bases). Trimming stripped 7 bases from V and 2 bases from J, with 14 bases between. The V gene's germline CDR1 is SQVTM and CDR2 ANQGSEA. The CDR3 is 13 amino acids. The CDR3 nucleotides are TGCAGCGCTAGGGGGAACATTCAAGAGACCCAGTACTTC. Protein: CSARGNIQETQYF.

The chain has TRBV20-1 and TRBJ1-1, with D tentatively TRBD1 (5 bases). The germline gives CDR1 DFQATT, CDR2 SNEGSKA (reference sequence). V lost 6 bases and J 3 bases, leaving 17 bases between the germline ends. The CDR3 is 14 residues long. The CDR3 here is CSAHRLGGDTEAFF. CDR3 nucleotides: TGCAGTGCCCATCGCTTGGGGGGGGACACTGAAGCTTTCTTT.